The 9 T cell receptor beta chains below were found in one sample sequenced in a study of T cell clonality in common variable immunodeficiency. Some clones are missing from TCRdb's copy, which holds only in-frame ones; the method was immunoSEQ multiplex PCR. The sample includes fewer than 70,000 clones, none of them occurring once. The source material was peripheral blood mononuclear cells. The receptors derive from a person aged 18 to 75 in good health.

In this sample, this clone turned up many times. Read data end 3 residues before the CDR3 end; the end is taken from the germline J gene. This chain uses TRBV5-4 with TRBJ1-6, with D perhaps matching TRBD1 (5 bases). The CDR3 is 15 amino acids. V was clipped by 0 bases and J by 7 bases, with 11 bases between them. Germline V lookup: CDR1 SGHNT, CDR2 YYREEE (reference sequence). The CDR3 protein is CASSLAETANSPLHF. CDR3 DNA, as far as it was read: TGTGCCAGCAGCTTGGCCGAGACAGCAAATTCACCC.

The table lists this clone with many counts. The CDR3 extends 3 residues past the end of the read, so its final part is completed from the germline J gene. The genes are TRBV20-1 and TRBJ2-5; 9 positions agree with TRBD1. This CDR3 spans 17 amino acids. The germline V gene encodes CDR1 DFQATT and CDR2 SNEGSKA (reference sequence). V shed 5 bases, J shed 5 bases, and the junction held 18 bases outside the gene matches. The part of the CDR3 DNA that was read is TGCAGTGCTGTAGGAGGGGGCCTTACAGGGGGCACGGAGACC. This translates into CSAVGGGLTGGTET. The full CDR3 protein is CSAVGGGLTGGTETQYF.

Comments on this clone: The read is 3 residues too short to cover the CDR3 end, so that end is filled in from the germline J gene. V and J are TRBV18 and TRBJ1-2; perhaps TRBD1 as D (5 bases). Trimming cost V 2 bases and J 4 bases, with 17 bases left between them. Germline values: CDR1 KGHSH, CDR2 LQKENI. The CDR3 loop spans 16 amino acids. This CDR3 reads CASSPWGGRILYGYTF. The covered CDR3 bases are TGTGCCAGCTCACCATGGGGGGGACGGATCCTCTATGGC.

This clone came up a few times. Read coverage stops 3 residues before the CDR3 terminus; the germline J gene supplies the remainder. V usage is TRBV19 and J usage is TRBJ1-5; TRBD1 is a possible D gene (5 bases). CDR1 and CDR2 from the germline V gene are LNHDA and SQIVND (reference sequence). The V and J ends lost 5 bases and 6 bases respectively, with 8 bases between them. The CDR3 extends over 12 amino acids. CDR3 sequence reads: CASSQGIQPQHF. CDR3 bases read: TGTGCCAGTAGTCAGGGTATTCAGCCC.

This clone has ten or more counts. The missing CDR3 end, 3 residues past where the read stops, is filled in from the germline J gene. The V gene is TRBV29-1, the J gene TRBJ2-3, with 11 nucleotides matching TRBD2. The CDR3 runs to 14 residues. V gave up 6 bases and J gave up 3 bases; unmatched junction bases: 5. The germline CDR1 and CDR2 sequences are SQVTM and ANQGSEA. CDR3 DNA, as far as it was read: TGCAGCGTAACTAGCGGGAGTGTGACAGATACG. This encodes CSVTSGSVTDT. In full, the CDR3 is CSVTSGSVTDTQYF.

At least ten counts were recorded for this clone. Sequencing ends 3 residues short of the CDR3 end; the germline J gene provides the rest. J is TRBJ1-1 and V is TRBV29-1; 7 bases fit TRBD1. This CDR3 spans 15 amino acids. Germline V gene data show CDR1 as SQVTM and CDR2 as ANQGSEA. V shed 0 bases and J 0 bases; nucleotides not matched to a gene: 4. The CDR3 protein is CSVEDRTGVNTEAFF. Partial CDR3 DNA: TGCAGCGTTGAAGATCGAACAGGGGTGAACACTGAA.

In its sample, this clone was seen many times. Read data end 3 residues before the CDR3 end; the end is taken from the germline J gene. The chain has TRBV19 and TRBJ2-7; 10 positions match TRBD1. CDR3 length: 15 amino acids. CDR1 and CDR2 from the germline V gene are LNHDA and SQIVND (reference sequence). The V gene end was trimmed by 3 bases and the J gene end by 2 bases; junction bases not matched to a gene: 4. The DNA read from the CDR3 is TGTGCCAGTAGTATTGGGACAGGGGAAACCTACGAG. Translated, it gives CASSIGTGETYE. The entire CDR3 protein is CASSIGTGETYEQYF.

This clone was detected many times. The CDR3 end lies 3 residues beyond the end of the read and is filled in from the germline J gene. The rearrangement uses TRBV6-1 and TRBJ2-7; 9 bases align to TRBD2. V lost 2 bases, J lost 6 bases, and 17 bases stayed unmatched. The CDR3 runs 18 residues. Germline CDR1 and CDR2: MNHNS and SASEGT. The CDR3 DNA, read in part, is TGTGCCAGCAGTGAACTACCCACCCTAGCGGGACTCGACGGCGAG. Protein: CASSELPTLAGLDGE. The entire CDR3 protein reads CASSELPTLAGLDGEQYF.

This clone was recorded at least ten times. The read ends 3 residues shy of where the CDR3 ends; the end is completed using the germline J gene. This rearrangement joins TRBV10-3 to TRBJ2-7, with D possibly TRBD1 on 5 matching bases. Trimming removed 4 bases from V and 0 bases from J, with 10 bases in between. Per germline, CDR1 ENHRY and CDR2 SYGVKD. This CDR3 contains 14 residues. CDR3 DNA, as far as it was read: TGTGCCATCAGTGGAGCTACAGGCTCCTACGAG. Protein sequence: CAISGATGSYE. The full CDR3 is CAISGATGSYEQYF.